The clone carrying this T cell receptor beta chain appeared a few times. Antigen unknown. Patients sequenced had flow cytometry evidence of CD8+CD57+ cell expansion. The diagnosis in all patients was severe acquired aplastic anemia. At the time of blood sampling, patients had not yet received any therapy. This record comes from a study of CD8+CD57+ T cells in acquired aplastic anemia. Overall study: Sorted cells (CD4+ and CD8+) yielded DNA amounts that averaged around 3.5 ug. Study observations and caveats: Patients shared about 30 CD8+ CDR3 sequences with controls.

Looked up from germline, CDR1 is SQVTM and CDR2 is ANQGSEA. Trimming removed 4 bases from V and 5 bases from J, with 11 bases in between. This CDR3 comprises 12 residues. The use of genomic DNA as template underpinned the TCR beta VDJ and CDR3 profiling. TCRdb re-called the reads with MiXCR, one entry per CDR3 protein. The sample has some 180,000 distinct CDR3 sequences; approximately 48% are singletons. Sequences were obtained from sorted CD4+, CD8+, or CD8+CD57+ T cells (not recorded which) from PBMCs. This chain connects TRBV29-1 to TRBJ2-5; D possibly corresponds to TRBD2 (5 bases). The sequence came from a human donor with aplastic anemia. The CDR3 DNA reads as TGCAGCGTTGCAGCTCGAGGGGAGACCCAGTACTTC. Protein product: CSVAARGETQYF.